This entry lists 31 T cell receptor beta chains sequenced from one sample in a study of blood T cells in healthy people across ages. Together with a sample-barcoded 5' primer, a J-beta primer mix was included in a second PCR lasting roughly 6 to 12 cycles. TCRdb fed the 5' RACE reads into MiXCR, producing one record per CDR3 protein. The repertoire has some 1.5 million distinct CDR3 sequences, under 30% of them found once; the top ten carry more than 6%. Sequenced material: blood. The source is a woman aged 25-40 years in good health.

The chain is built from TRBV10-1 and TRBJ2-5; D not certain. CDR1 and CDR2 from the germline V gene are WNHNN and SYGVQD (reference sequence). The germline V and J ends were trimmed by 6 bases and 5 bases, with 22 bases remaining between them. The CDR3 length is 16 residues. CDR3 residues: CASSGGRVVGQETQYF. The CDR3 region has the DNA TGCGCCAGCAGCGGCGGCCGGGTTGTGGGTCAGGAGACCCAGTACTTC.

This clonotype was counted a few times. The gene calls are TRBV20-1 and TRBJ1-1; 7 bases fit TRBD1. Germline V gene sequence: CDR1 DFQATT, CDR2 SNEGSKA (reference sequence). The CDR3 length is 12 residues. The V gene end was trimmed by 4 bases and the J gene end by 4 bases; junction bases not matched to a gene: 3. The CDR3 spells CSATYRGTEAFF. The CDR3 DNA reads as TGCAGTGCTACCTACAGGGGCACTGAAGCTTTCTTT.

A few counts support this clonotype. The chain combines TRBV6-1 with TRBJ2-5, with a tentative D call TRBD1 (5 bases). CDR3 length equals 14 residues. CDR1 is MNHNS, CDR2 SASEGT, per germline. Trimming stripped 5 bases from V and 5 bases from J, with 15 bases between. CDR3 bases: TGTGCCAGCAGTTCCACTTATTCAGGGGAGACCCAGTACTTC. Residues: CASSSTYSGETQYF.

This clonotype was detected ten times or more. The J gene is TRBJ1-2, the V gene TRBV5-1, with 10 bases fitting TRBD1. Germline V CDR1 and CDR2: SGHRS, YFSETQ. The CDR3 is 18 amino acids. V shed 3 bases and J 2 bases; nucleotides not matched to a gene: 13. The CDR3 region is CASSWMWTGGRRNYGYTF. DNA for the CDR3: TGCGCCAGCAGCTGGATGTGGACAGGGGGGCGTAGAAACTATGGCTACACCTTC.

This chain links TRBV6-6 with TRBJ2-1; D is possibly TRBD1 (6 bases). V shed 6 bases and J shed 2 bases, with 14 bases lying between them. CDR3 length: 15 residues. CDR1 MNHNY and CDR2 SVGAGI come from the germline V gene (reference sequence). The CDR3 region is CASSWTANTYNEQFF. The CDR3 DNA reads as TGTGCCAGCAGCTGGACAGCAAATACCTACAATGAGCAGTTCTTC.

This chain joins TRBV24-1 and TRBJ2-2; 11 bases match TRBD2. V lost 2 bases, J lost 4 bases, and 11 bases stayed unmatched. Germline V gene data show CDR1 as KGHDR and CDR2 as SFDVKD. The CDR3 contains 19 residues. The CDR3 spells CATSDSTGTSGRSTGELFF. The CDR3 nucleotides read TGTGCCACCAGTGATTCGACCGGGACTAGCGGACGAAGCACCGGGGAGCTGTTTTTT.

This clonotype was seen many times. V is TRBV5-1 and J is TRBJ2-3; D possibly corresponds to TRBD1 (5 bases). Germline V CDR1 and CDR2: SGHRS, YFSETQ. This CDR3 region has 15 residues. Trimming cost V 2 bases and J 3 bases, with 13 bases left between them. Here the CDR3 DNA reads TGCGCCAGCAGCTTCACAGGCGGTGGGACAGATACGCAGTATTTT. Its protein is CASSFTGGGTDTQYF. The whole variable domain, filled in from reference TRBV5-1 and TRBJ2-3, reads KAGVTQTPRYLIKTRGQQVTLSCSPISGHRSVSWYQQTPGQGLQFLFEYFSETQRNKGNFPGRFSGRQFSNSRSEMNVSTLELGDSALYLCASSFTGGGTDTQYFGPGTRLTVL.

This clonotype was detected only a few times. The chain uses TRBV6-1 and TRBJ2-3, with D possibly being TRBD2 (6 bases). V was shortened by 7 bases and J by 4 bases, with 12 bases between the two germline ends. The CDR3 contains 13 residues. Germline lookup yields CDR1 MNHNS and CDR2 SASEGT. This CDR3 reads CASIGGAPDTQYF. CDR3 DNA: TGTGCCAGCATAGGAGGGGCCCCAGATACGCAGTATTTT.

This clonotype was seen more than once but under ten times. The gene calls are TRBV2 and TRBJ2-2; D may match TRBD1 or TRBD2 (5 bases each). V gave up 5 bases and J gave up 4 bases, with 26 bases separating them. From germline, CDR1 is SNHLY and CDR2 FYNNEI. CDR3 length: 19 residues. DNA for the CDR3: TGTGCCAGCAGTAGGAACGATCCGGGACGCGAAGTGGGCACCGGGGAGCTGTTTTTT. Protein product: CASSRNDPGREVGTGELFF.

This clonotype was seen only a few times. The chain carries TRBV7-2 and TRBJ2-1; D perhaps matches TRBD2 (5 bases). The CDR3 has 12 residues. V lost 8 bases and J 2 bases, leaving 7 bases between the germline ends. Germline CDR1 is SGHTA and CDR2 is FQGNSA. The CDR3 is CASGLPYNEQFF. The CDR3 region has the DNA TGTGCCAGCGGACTCCCCTACAATGAGCAGTTCTTC.

In regard to this clonotype: A single base separates this from a much larger clone, so it may be a read error. The V gene is TRBV27, the J gene TRBJ2-7; D gene ambiguous. This CDR3 has 13 amino acids. The germline CDR1 and CDR2 sequences are MNHEY and SMNVEV (reference sequence). CDR3 bases: TGTGCCGGCAGCAGGACCCAACCCTACGAGCAGTACTTC. This sequence encodes CAGSRTQPYEQYF.

This clonotype was observed a handful of times. The chain has TRBV5-1 and TRBJ2-1; no clear D gene. This CDR3 is 12 amino acids long. V lost 1 base, J lost 8 bases, and 7 bases lay in between. The germline V gene encodes CDR1 SGHRS and CDR2 YFSETQ. CDR3 sequence: CASSLNADEQFF. CDR3 DNA: TGCGCCAGCAGCTTGAATGCCGATGAGCAGTTCTTC.

This chain links TRBV28 with TRBJ2-3; D not certain. The CDR3 runs 13 residues. The V end lost 7 bases, the J end lost 3 bases, and 11 bases lay between the germline ends. Germline CDR1 reads MDHEN; CDR2 reads SYDVKM. CDR3 residues: CASTLVGTDTQYF. CDR3 DNA sequence: TGTGCCAGCACCCTAGTGGGAACAGATACGCAGTATTTT.

The chain has TRBV7-9 and TRBJ1-2, with TRBD1 matching 8 bases. Unmatched junction bases numbered 11, after V lost 5 bases and J lost 3 bases. The germline gives CDR1 SEHNR, CDR2 FQNEAQ (reference sequence). The CDR3 loop spans 16 amino acids. The CDR3 DNA reads as TGTGCCAGCAGCAGTCCCGGGACAGGATCCTACTATGGCTACACCTTC. Residues: CASSSPGTGSYYGYTF.

The rearrangement links TRBV27 to TRBJ1-1; D is uncertain. Germline CDR1 and CDR2: MNHEY and SMNVEV (reference sequence). This CDR3 is 14 amino acids long. V was cut by 7 bases and J by 4 bases, with 16 bases left in between. CDR3 amino acids: CASKSYLRSTEAFF. The DNA for the CDR3 is TGTGCCAGCAAATCCTACCTGCGGAGCACTGAAGCTTTCTTT.

The chain has TRBV5-1 and TRBJ2-1; 7 nucleotides agree with TRBD2. From germline, CDR1 is SGHRS and CDR2 YFSETQ. The CDR3 covers 14 residues. Trimming cost V 0 bases and J 9 bases; bases outside gene matches: 6. The CDR3, as DNA: TGCGCCAGCAGCTTGGAGACTAGCAACCCTGAGCAGTTCTTC. It codes for CASSLETSNPEQFF.

This clonotype was seen ten or more times. The V and J genes are TRBV7-2 and TRBJ2-7, with TRBD2 matching over 16 bases. Losses at the gene ends were 6 bases for V and 0 bases for J; bases not matched to a gene: 11. CDR3 length: 19 amino acids. Germline assignment: CDR1 SGHTA and CDR2 FQGNSA. CDR3 coding DNA: TGTGCCAGCAGTAGACTGCCGGGACTAGCGGGAGGGTTCTCCTACGAGCAGTACTTC. This gives the protein CASSRLPGLAGGFSYEQYF.

About this clonotype: A much larger clone differs from this one at a single base, so this may be a read error. This sequence joins TRBV20-1 and TRBJ2-5; D remains unclear. The V gene's germline CDR1 is DFQATT and CDR2 SNEGSKA (reference sequence). This CDR3 has 15 residues. CDR3 sequence: CSAQTRLDPQESQYF. CDR3 coding DNA: TGCAGTGCTCAAACTCGATTAGACCCACAAGAGTCCCAGTACTTC.

J is TRBJ2-1 and V is TRBV5-1; D remains ambiguous. V lost 5 bases to trimming and J lost 2 bases, with 11 bases between them. The CDR3 runs 14 residues. CDR1 is SGHRS, CDR2 YFSETQ, per germline. CDR3 in DNA: TGCGCCAGCAGAACGGACCCCACCTACAATGAGCAGTTCTTC. It encodes CASRTDPTYNEQFF.

This clonotype has just a few counts. The V gene is TRBV12-3 or TRBV12-4, the J gene TRBJ1-3; 10 bases agree with TRBD1. This CDR3 region has 16 residues. V trimming: 10 bases; J trimming: 1 base; junction bases outside the gene matches: 10. DNA of the CDR3: TGTGCCAACCACCCCGGACAGGGGGTTTCTGGAAACACCATATATTTT. Translating gives CANHPGQGVSGNTIYF.

The sample holds many counts of this clonotype. The chain couples TRBV11-3 to TRBJ2-1; tentatively, D is TRBD2 (6 bases). CDR3 length: 15 residues. The V end lost 4 bases, the J end lost 3 bases, and 13 bases lay between the germline ends. Germline V gives CDR1 SGHNT, CDR2 YENEEA. Here the CDR3 DNA reads TGTGCCAGCAGCTCACAGGCGGGGATCTACAATGAGCAGTTCTTC. Amino acid sequence: CASSSQAGIYNEQFF. Full variable domain (outside the CDR3, taken from reference TRBV11-3 and TRBJ2-1): EAGVVQSPRYKIIEKKQPVAFWCNPISGHNTLYWYLQNLGQGPELLIRYENEEAVDDSQLPKDRFSAERLKGVDSTLKIQPAELGDSAVYLCASSSQAGIYNEQFFGPGTRLTVL.

V usage is TRBV5-1 and J usage is TRBJ2-1; D is uncertain. The CDR3 totals 12 residues. V was cut by 4 bases and J by 7 bases, with 9 bases left in between. Germline V gene sequence: CDR1 SGHRS, CDR2 YFSETQ. CDR3: CASSGAVNEQFF. CDR3 DNA sequence: TGCGCCAGCAGCGGAGCTGTAAATGAGCAGTTCTTC. Based on the CDR3 plus reference TRBV5-1 and TRBJ2-1, the full variable domain is KAGVTQTPRYLIKTRGQQVTLSCSPISGHRSVSWYQQTPGQGLQFLFEYFSETQRNKGNFPGRFSGRQFSNSRSEMNVSTLELGDSALYLCASSGAVNEQFFGPGTRLTVL.

This chain links TRBV20-1 with TRBJ1-5; 7 nucleotides match TRBD1. The CDR3 has 16 amino acids. J lost 1 base, V lost 6 bases, and 12 bases had no gene match. Germline V gene lookup returns CDR1 DFQATT and CDR2 SNEGSKA (reference sequence). CDR3 nucleotide sequence: TGCAGTGCCAAAGTGACGGGGACAGCCAGCAATCAGCCCCAGCATTTT. Its protein is CSAKVTGTASNQPQHF.

This clonotype has just a few counts. The rearrangement links TRBV30 to TRBJ1-2; possibly TRBD1 for D (6 bases). Germline V gene data show CDR1 as GTSNPN and CDR2 as SVGIG (reference sequence). The CDR3 is 14 residues long. V dropped 1 base and J dropped 4 bases, with 13 bases sitting between them. CDR3 sequence reads: CAWSGRTERYGYTF. The DNA for the CDR3 is TGTGCCTGGAGTGGGCGGACAGAGCGCTATGGCTACACCTTC.

In the case of this clonotype: This may come from a read error, since a much larger clone is one base off. V usage is TRBV20-1 and J usage is TRBJ2-4, with 11 bases identical to TRBD1. CDR3 length: 14 amino acids. CDR1 and CDR2 from the germline V gene are DFQATT and SNEGSKA (reference sequence). CDR3 sequence (DNA): TGCAGTGCGCTCGGGACAGGGGGATCAGACGAGCAGAACTTC. Translation gives CSALGTGGSDEQNF.

A few counts support this clonotype. The DNA of the CDR3 is TGTGCCAGCAGGTCAGGGGGAAAAGCTTTCTTT. It yields the protein CASRSGGKAFF. The gene calls are TRBV6-5 and TRBJ1-1; 7 nucleotides align to TRBD1. This CDR3 contains 11 residues. V gave up 6 bases and J gave up 9 bases; unmatched junction bases: 4. CDR1 is MNHEY and CDR2 is SVGAGI in the germline V gene.

This clonotype showed up many times. The genes are TRBV10-3 and TRBJ1-5; D is perhaps TRBD1 (6 bases). The CDR3 sequence is 17 residues long. Germline assignment: CDR1 ENHRY and CDR2 SYGVKD. V was pared by 4 bases and J by 0 bases, with 16 bases between. In DNA, the CDR3 is TGTGCCATCAGTGTATGGACGGGACAACATAGCAATCAGCCCCAGCATTTT. Translation: CAISVWTGQHSNQPQHF.

V usage is TRBV12-3 or TRBV12-4 and J usage is TRBJ2-4; a weak D match, TRBD1 (6 bases). The J call is doubtful: the DNA matches TRBJ2-7 better. The CDR3 covers 15 residues. The CDR3 is CASSSGRGYTYEQYF. In DNA form, the CDR3 reads TGTGCCAGCAGTTCCGGCAGGGGATATACCTACGAGCAGTACTTC.

The chain combines TRBV6-2 or TRBV6-3 with TRBJ2-1; D is unclear. V was trimmed by 6 bases and J by 6 bases, leaving 9 bases between them. The germline V gene encodes CDR1 MNHEY and CDR2 SVGEGT. The CDR3 contains 12 residues. The CDR3 loop is CASRLVCNEQFF. DNA for the CDR3: TGTGCCAGCAGACTGGTCTGCAATGAGCAGTTCTTC.

This clonotype was observed a handful of times. A much larger clone is a single base away; this may be a read error. V and J are TRBV12-3 or TRBV12-4 and TRBJ2-6, with D uncertain. The CDR3 loop spans 11 amino acids. The CDR3 region is CASSQPGVRTF. The CDR3 nucleotides are TGTGCCAGCAGCCAACCCGGCGTCCGGACTTTC.

This chain connects TRBV6-6 to TRBJ2-1; D not certain. CDR3 length equals 14 residues. Trimming removed 3 bases from V and 4 bases from J, with 10 bases in between. Germline lookup yields CDR1 MNHNY and CDR2 SVGAGI (reference sequence). The CDR3 DNA sequence: TGTGCCAGCAGTTATAGGGAACAGTACAATGAGCAGTTCTTC. Protein: CASSYREQYNEQFF.